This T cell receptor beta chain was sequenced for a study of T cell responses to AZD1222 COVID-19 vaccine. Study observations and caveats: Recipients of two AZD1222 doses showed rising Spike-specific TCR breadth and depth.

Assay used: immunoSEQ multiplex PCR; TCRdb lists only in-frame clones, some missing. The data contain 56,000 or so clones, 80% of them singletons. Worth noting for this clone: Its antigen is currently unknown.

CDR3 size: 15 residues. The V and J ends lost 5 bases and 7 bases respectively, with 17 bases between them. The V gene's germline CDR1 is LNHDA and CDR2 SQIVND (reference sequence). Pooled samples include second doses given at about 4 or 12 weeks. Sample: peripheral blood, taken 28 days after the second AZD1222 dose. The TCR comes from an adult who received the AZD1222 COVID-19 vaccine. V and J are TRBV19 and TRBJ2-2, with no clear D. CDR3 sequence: CASSPRLGQSGELFF. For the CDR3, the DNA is TGTGCCAGTAGTCCAAGACTGGGCCAAAGCGGGGAGCTGTTTTTT.